Judged by frequency, the clone carrying this T cell receptor (beta chain) is medium-sized. The data were obtained in a study of T cell clusters in autoimmune cytopenias. Overall study context: A median age of 59 years and mean of approximately 50 years characterized healthy donor controls.

Multiplex touch-down PCR amplified TRB using TRB-A and TRB-B pools in one tube. Following a re-call of the multiplex PCR reads, TCRdb has one entry per CDR3 protein and lacks DNA. The data show 8,500 to 14,000 distinct CDR3 sequences, and the top ten clones hold under 25%. Each sample's input was around 270 ng genomic DNA, 38,000 or so genome equivalents. The CDR3 loop spans 15 amino acids. The same specimen was also included in a second study, on T cell repertoires in aging, cancer and after chemotherapy. This second report adds: Rebound thymic output was suggested by rising median generation probability during chemotherapy in each cancer cohort.

V and J are TRBV12-3 or TRBV12-4 and TRBJ2-7; TCRdb gives TRBD1 as the D gene, but with no DNA this cannot be confirmed. The sequenced material came from peripheral blood. The clonotype originates from a human donor in good health. The CDR3 loop is CASSRATDFSYEQYF.